This T cell receptor (beta chain) was documented in a study of T-cell reconstitution after alpha-beta-depleted transplantation in children. Study-wide results and caveats: One year post-transplant, T-cell counts and diversity were largely derived from T cells produced anew.

In its sample, this clonotype was seen many times. As yet, its antigen is unknown. The CDR3 contains 13 residues. Germline-derived CDR1 and CDR2 are SGHTA and FQGNSA. Trimming stripped 1 base from V and 3 bases from J, with 6 bases between. Construction of the TCRbeta library involved unique molecular identifiers. TCRdb redid the calling of the PCR reads with MiXCR, one entry per CDR3 protein. The sample holds some 120,000 distinct CDR3 sequences, roughly 10% seen once. V gene TRBV7-2 combines with J gene TRBJ1-2; tentatively, D is TRBD1 (5 bases). Sequencing was performed on PBMCs, mostly from graft donor cells, taken 180 days after TCRalphabeta/CD19-depleted stem cell transplant. This receptor was taken from a girl under two years old who had a stem cell transplant for combined immunodeficiency, so the T cells may come from the graft donor. This chain's CDR3 is CASSLEGYYGYTF. The CDR3 nucleotides read TGTGCCAGCAGCTTAGAGGGGTACTATGGCTACACCTTC.